This record looks at one TCR beta chain sequence and its context. The target antigen is unknown. This sample stems from a study of shared clonotypes between healthy human individuals. Study information: For every donor, three CD4 naive, three CD4 memory, two CD8 naive and one CD8 memory plates were used. The study, taken as a whole, reports: Among several donors, approximately 5% of naive CD4 clonotypes were found in common.

CDR3 length: 13 amino acids. The germline V gene has CDR1 WSHSY and CDR2 SAAADI. V was shortened by 5 bases and J by 3 bases, with 11 bases between the two germline ends. The table came from immunoSEQ multiplex PCR; TCRdb's copy has only in-frame clones and leaves some out. The table has around 2.1 million clones, under 97% seen once. This clonotype was sampled from a man between 18 and 29 years old in good health. The specimen was naive CD4+ T cells sorted from blood. Subset of the sample: CD45RA+ positively selected. The chain joins TRBV10-2 to TRBJ2-7; D ambiguous. CDR3 DNA sequence: TGCGCCAGCAGTCCATCCGGTGGCTACGAGCAGTACTTC. It encodes CASSPSGGYEQYF.